These 32 T cell receptor beta chains came from one sample sequenced in a study of T cells in Graves' hyperthyroidism and ophthalmopathy. Researchers amplified the TCR beta CDR3 regions from RNA transcripts. The HTBI primer set drove a first-round RT-PCR of the TCR CDR3. TCRdb independently ran MiXCR on the multiplex PCR reads; one entry per CDR3 protein. Seen here are around 200,000 distinct CDR3 sequences, approximately 16% observed once, and the top ten hold roughly two fifths. Sequenced sample: blood. The source of these receptors is a man aged 35 to 55 with Graves' hyperthyroidism.

This clonotype was found a few times. This sequence joins TRBV7-6 and TRBJ1-2; no clear D. CDR1 SGHVS and CDR2 FNYEAQ come from the germline V gene. V lost 5 bases, J lost 1 base, and 8 bases lay in between. This CDR3 is 13 amino acids long. The CDR3 bases are TGTGCCAGCAGCCAAACAAGTAACTATGGCTACACCTTC. Translated, it gives CASSQTSNYGYTF.

This clonotype was observed once. The genes are TRBV6-1 and TRBJ1-1, with a possible D match to TRBD1 (6 bases). The germline CDR1 and CDR2 sequences are MNHNS and SASEGT. CDR3 size: 15 residues. V was trimmed by 7 bases and J by 3 bases, leaving 18 bases between them. CDR3 sequence reads: CASTRGARAHTEAFF. DNA for the CDR3: TGTGCCAGCACAAGGGGGGCCAGGGCGCACACTGAAGCTTTCTTT.

Comments on this clonotype: This likely comes from a read error, as the CDR3 has no conserved phenylalanine or tryptophan at its end. The chain employs TRBV7-9 and TRBJ1-6, with a weak D call TRBD1 (6 bases). CDR1 and CDR2 from the germline V gene are SEHNR and FQNEAQ (reference sequence). The CDR3 loop spans 15 amino acids. The V gene lost 1 base and the J gene lost 5 bases, with 9 bases spanning the gap. The CDR3 sequence is CASSLGGHDNSPLHL. CDR3 nucleotides: TGTGCCAGCAGCTTAGGGGGACACGATAATTCACCCCTCCACCTT.

The CDR3 DNA reads as TGTGCCAGCTCCCCGACAAGCCTGGTATCGGAACTGTTTTTT. Its translation is CASSPTSLVSELFF. The chain has TRBV18 and TRBJ1-4; D is ambiguous. CDR1 and CDR2 from the germline V gene are KGHSH and LQKENI. V was cut by 6 bases and J by 12 bases, with 20 bases left in between. This CDR3 comprises 14 residues.

This chain links TRBV20-1 with TRBJ1-1; D remains ambiguous. Germline loops: CDR1 DFQATT, CDR2 SNEGSKA (reference sequence). This CDR3 is built from 12 residues. Trimming cost V 5 bases and J 5 bases, with 12 bases left between them. The CDR3 reads CSALRGITEAFF. CDR3 in DNA: TGCAGTGCTTTGCGCGGGATTACTGAAGCTTTCTTT.

This clonotype came up many times. The chain uses TRBV5-8 and TRBJ2-1, with 11 bases lining up with TRBD1. The CDR3 has 15 amino acids. V lost 4 bases and J lost 8; bases outside the gene matches: 8. Germline V gene data show CDR1 as SGHTS and CDR2 as YDEGEE. The CDR3 region is CASSLGTGGFDEQFF. The CDR3 DNA follows: TGTGCCAGCAGCCTCGGGACAGGGGGGTTCGATGAGCAGTTCTTC.

This clonotype has more than one count but fewer than ten. V is TRBV9 and J is TRBJ2-2; D ambiguous. The ends were cut back, 4 bases at V and 4 bases at J, with 11 bases in the middle. This CDR3 contains 14 residues. The V gene's germline CDR1 is SGDLS and CDR2 YYNGEE. The CDR3: CASSQEPFTGELFF. Here the CDR3 DNA reads TGTGCCAGCAGCCAAGAGCCTTTCACCGGGGAGCTGTTTTTT.

This clonotype was seen repeatedly, ten times or more. V and J are TRBV6-5 and TRBJ2-2; 8 nucleotides agree with TRBD2. The junction had 8 bases not matched to a gene; V was cut back by 0 bases and J by 5 bases. This CDR3 is 17 amino acids long. Germline V gene data show CDR1 as MNHEY and CDR2 as SVGAGI. The CDR3 is CASSYSTRGGKTGELFF. CDR3 in DNA: TGTGCCAGCAGTTACTCGACTCGCGGGGGGAAGACCGGGGAGCTGTTTTTT.

The chain recombines TRBV20-1 with TRBJ2-1, with 8 bases that match TRBD2. Germline CDR1 DFQATT, CDR2 SNEGSKA (reference sequence). Unmatched junction bases numbered 11, after V lost 3 bases and J lost 4 bases. CDR3 length equals 16 residues. This CDR3 is CSASPEELADYNEQFF. CDR3 DNA: TGCAGTGCTAGTCCTGAGGAACTAGCGGATTACAATGAGCAGTTCTTC.

The rearrangement uses TRBV30 and TRBJ2-7; TRBD2 agrees at 10 bases. Germline V gene sequence: CDR1 GTSNPN, CDR2 SVGIG (reference sequence). The junction had 5 bases not matched to a gene; V was cut back by 5 bases and J by 1 base. The CDR3 sequence is 14 residues long. Here the CDR3 DNA reads TGTGCCTGGTCCGGGACTAGCGATTCCTACGAGCAGTACTTC. Its protein product is CAWSGTSDSYEQYF.

This clonotype has ten or more counts. This chain links TRBV20-1 with TRBJ1-1; 11 bases are shared with TRBD1. The CDR3 runs 16 residues. Trimming at V came to 6 bases and at J to 3 bases, leaving 12 bases not matched to a gene. Germline CDR1 is DFQATT and CDR2 is SNEGSKA (reference sequence). The CDR3 DNA sequence: TGCAGTGCAAGGAGGGGACAGGGGGTTTTATACACTGAAGCTTTCTTT. Translation gives CSARRGQGVLYTEAFF.

This clonotype was picked up many times. The chain employs TRBV29-1 and TRBJ1-2, with TRBD1 matching 10 bases. Trimming removed 5 bases from V and 7 bases from J; junction bases left unmatched: 7. The V gene's germline CDR1 is SQVTM and CDR2 ANQGSEA. The CDR3 is 13 amino acids. CDR3 coding DNA: TGCAGCGTTACGAAGACAGGGGGCTCTGGCTACACCTTC. As protein: CSVTKTGGSGYTF.

CDR3 bases: TGTGCCAGCAGTGATGTGGCAGGGGTTAGGTACGAGCAGTACTTC. It is translated as CASSDVAGVRYEQYF. The chain carries TRBV6-1 and TRBJ2-7; D might be TRBD1 (6 bases). Germline CDR1 reads MNHNS; CDR2 reads SASEGT. V was trimmed by 3 bases and J by 4 bases, leaving 16 bases between them. CDR3 size: 15 residues.

V usage is TRBV30 and J usage is TRBJ2-1; D is possibly TRBD2 (6 bases). The CDR3 extends over 14 amino acids. V was clipped by 1 base and J by 3 bases, with 10 bases between them. Germline V gene data show CDR1 as GTSNPN and CDR2 as SVGIG (reference sequence). The CDR3 loop reads CAWSGTGLYNEQFF. The DNA for the CDR3 is TGTGCCTGGAGTGGAACGGGACTCTACAATGAGCAGTTCTTC.

The table lists this clonotype with many counts. This chain links TRBV7-9 with TRBJ2-6, with D perhaps being TRBD1 or TRBD2 (5 bases each). The CDR3 is made up of 16 amino acids. The germline V and J ends were trimmed by 5 bases and 2 bases, with 13 bases remaining between them. Germline V gives CDR1 SEHNR, CDR2 FQNEAQ (reference sequence). Written as DNA, the CDR3 is TGTGCCAGCAGCGCCACCGTGGGGGCTGGGGCCAACGTCCTGACTTTC. Translated: CASSATVGAGANVLTF.

This rearrangement joins TRBV12-3 or TRBV12-4 to TRBJ2-3; TRBD1 might be the D (5 bases). This CDR3 is 15 amino acids long. Trimming left V 7 bases short and J 1 base short, with 15 bases between. The CDR3 DNA reads TGTGCCAGCAACCTCTATCTGACAGGCACAGATACGCAGTATTTT. This codes for CASNLYLTGTDTQYF.

The sample holds many counts of this clonotype. This chain connects TRBV6-1 to TRBJ2-4; possible D gene TRBD1, 6 bases. The CDR3 covers 14 residues. The germline V and J ends were trimmed by 10 bases and 3 bases, with 16 bases remaining between them. CDR1 and CDR2 (germline): MNHNS, SASEGT. The CDR3 region is CATKLQGSKNIQYF. Here the CDR3 DNA reads TGTGCCACAAAGCTACAGGGTAGCAAAAACATTCAGTACTTC.

At least ten counts were recorded for this clonotype. V and J are TRBV27 and TRBJ2-1; 9 bases map to TRBD2. The V gene's germline CDR1 is MNHEY and CDR2 SMNVEV (reference sequence). After removal of 4 bases from V and 6 bases from J, the junction contained 7 bases not matched to a gene. This CDR3 is 15 amino acids long. CDR3 sequence: CASSSGGGAFNEQFF. CDR3 nucleotide sequence: TGTGCCAGCAGTTCAGGCGGGGGGGCCTTCAATGAGCAGTTCTTC.

This clonotype was seen repeatedly, ten times or more. The chain has TRBV6-1 and TRBJ1-1; no definite D call. V lost 6 bases to trimming and J lost 0 bases, with 11 bases between them. The length of the CDR3 is 14 residues. Looked up from germline, CDR1 is MNHNS and CDR2 is SASEGT. CDR3: CASRLGDMNTEAFF. The CDR3 region has the DNA TGTGCCAGCAGACTGGGAGACATGAACACTGAAGCTTTCTTT.

This clonotype was picked up a small number of times. The gene calls are TRBV28 and TRBJ2-1; D may be TRBD2 (7 bases). The V and J ends lost 7 bases and 4 bases respectively, with 14 bases between them. The CDR3 has 14 amino acids. Germline V CDR1 and CDR2: MDHEN, SYDVKM. The CDR3 sequence is CASKRGGDYNEQFF. The CDR3, as DNA: TGTGCCAGCAAGAGGGGGGGGGATTACAATGAGCAGTTCTTC.

This clonotype was counted at least ten times. The V and J genes are TRBV2 and TRBJ1-6; D gene ambiguous. The CDR3 is made up of 12 amino acids. Germline CDR1 SNHLY, CDR2 FYNNEI. The V end lost 7 bases, the J end lost 11 bases, and 12 bases lay between the germline ends. The CDR3 is CASTASGTPLHF. CDR3 nucleotides: TGTGCCAGCACCGCTTCCGGCACACCCCTCCACTTT.

The sample holds many counts of this clonotype. The V and J genes are TRBV5-1 and TRBJ2-1; D unresolved. In germline, CDR1 is SGHRS, CDR2 YFSETQ. V was pared by 0 bases and J by 0 bases, with 10 bases between. The CDR3 is made up of 16 amino acids. The CDR3 bases are TGCGCCAGCAGCTTGGCCGGCAGTTACTCCTACAATGAGCAGTTCTTC. Encoded protein: CASSLAGSYSYNEQFF.

This clonotype was seen repeatedly, ten times or more. The V call is TRBV6-2 or TRBV6-3, the J call TRBJ2-1, with D possibly matching TRBD2 (7 bases). Per germline, CDR1 MNHEY and CDR2 SVGEGT. This CDR3 region has 16 residues. V was clipped by 0 bases and J by 0 bases, with 9 bases between them. CDR3 in DNA: TGTGCCAGCAGTTACTCAGGGGGGGGCTCCTACAATGAGCAGTTCTTC. It codes for CASSYSGGGSYNEQFF.

The rearrangement joins TRBV6-1 to TRBJ1-4, with D possibly matching TRBD1 (5 bases). The CDR3 contains 15 residues. Looked up from germline, CDR1 is MNHNS and CDR2 is SASEGT. Trimming stripped 5 bases from V and 0 bases from J, with 10 bases between. CDR3 protein: CASSQDTATNEKLFF. The CDR3 DNA reads TGTGCCAGCAGTCAGGACACAGCAACTAATGAAAAACTGTTTTTT.

The V and J genes are TRBV20-1 and TRBJ2-7; TRBD1 agrees at 7 bases. Germline loops: CDR1 DFQATT, CDR2 SNEGSKA (reference sequence). The CDR3 contains 17 residues. The V and J ends lost 3 bases and 3 bases, in that order; junction bases with no gene match: 17. This CDR3 reads CSASRDSSTSRGYEQYF. The CDR3 region has the DNA TGCAGTGCTAGCCGGGACAGTAGTACCTCCCGGGGCTACGAGCAGTACTTC.

This clonotype was detected many times. The V gene is TRBV30, the J gene TRBJ1-4; 9 positions match TRBD1. Looked up from germline, CDR1 is GTSNPN and CDR2 is SVGIG (reference sequence). V lost 3 bases, J lost 7 bases, and 6 bases stayed unmatched. The CDR3 contains 14 residues. The CDR3 DNA follows: TGTGCCTGGAGCGCACAGGGGGCGGGTGAAAAACTGTTTTTT. It translates to CAWSAQGAGEKLFF.

The chain links TRBV29-1 to TRBJ2-2; TRBD2 is a possible D gene (6 bases). The CDR3 has 14 residues. Trimming took off 7 bases at V and 3 bases at J, with 15 bases between the two ends. Looked up from germline, CDR1 is SQVTM and CDR2 is ANQGSEA. This CDR3 is CSAARSGDTGELFF. CDR3 DNA sequence: TGCAGCGCTGCTAGATCGGGGGACACCGGGGAGCTGTTTTTT.

This chain uses TRBV18 with TRBJ2-3; D gene uncertain. Trimming left V 4 bases short and J 4 bases short, with 6 bases between. Germline CDR1 KGHSH, CDR2 LQKENI. The CDR3 is 12 residues long. DNA for the CDR3: TGTGCCAGCTCACTGCCCGCAGATACGCAGTATTTT. It translates to CASSLPADTQYF.

This clonotype was seen ten or more times. J is TRBJ1-4 and V is TRBV7-9, with D hard to call. Germline V gene data show CDR1 as SEHNR and CDR2 as FQNEAQ (reference sequence). V was shortened by 4 bases and J by 5 bases, with 5 bases between the two germline ends. This CDR3 contains 12 residues. Written as DNA, the CDR3 is TGTGCCAGCAGCTCGGCGAATGAAAAACTGTTTTTT. Translating gives CASSSANEKLFF.

This clonotype was recorded many times. This chain links TRBV5-1 with TRBJ1-6; D remains unclear. CDR1 SGHRS and CDR2 YFSETQ come from the germline V gene. Trimming shortened V by 5 bases and J by 5 bases, and 8 bases separated the two germline ends. The CDR3 covers 13 residues. CDR3 residues: CASSWTDNSPLHF. CDR3 DNA sequence: TGCGCCAGCAGTTGGACGGATAATTCACCCCTCCACTTT.

Many counts were recorded for this clonotype. This rearrangement joins TRBV6-2 or TRBV6-3 to TRBJ2-5; 7 bases fit TRBD1. With V trimmed by 5 bases and J by 0 bases, 6 bases remained unmatched. Germline CDR1 MNHEY, CDR2 SVGEGT. The CDR3 totals 15 residues. CDR3 residues: CASSLEGTDQETQYF. The CDR3, as DNA: TGTGCCAGCAGTCTCGAGGGGACAGACCAAGAGACCCAGTACTTC.

This clonotype was counted at least ten times. V usage is TRBV5-1 and J usage is TRBJ2-5; TRBD2 might be the D (5 bases). The ends were cut back, 4 bases at V and 5 bases at J, with 18 bases in the middle. CDR1 and CDR2 (germline): SGHRS, YFSETQ. The CDR3 totals 15 residues. The CDR3 sequence: CASSPGPGVLETQYF. The CDR3 DNA reads as TGCGCCAGCAGCCCCGGGCCCGGGGTATTGGAGACCCAGTACTTC.